This is a list of T cell receptor beta chains from one sample in a study of T-cell memory formation after mild COVID-19. TCRdb reprocessed the 5' RACE reads with MiXCR, giving one entry per CDR3 protein. The repertoire has 45,000 to 65,000 distinct CDR3 sequences, more than 8% of them found once; the top ten carry 1.2%. What was sequenced was PBMCs or a T cell subset sorted from them (not recorded which). The receptors were gathered from a man younger than 35 who had mild COVID-19 (a few samples of this study predate the infection). Cell type and time point are not known. The CDR3 runs from the conserved cysteine through the conserved F or W. D genes are given only for firm matches. Rows give clone size only sometimes, using once, few, many, or a class for an expanded clone.

abundance	v_gene	j_gene	d_gene	CDR3nt	CDR3aa
.	TRBV25-1	TRBJ1-1	.	TGTGCCAGCAGTGATGGGGGGATGACTGAAGCTTTCTTT	CASSDGGMTEAFF
few	TRBV7-3	TRBJ2-3	.	TGTGCCAGCAGCTGGAGGCCGGCTGATACGCAGTATTTT	CASSWRPADTQYF
many	TRBV29-1	TRBJ2-7	.	TGCAGCGTTCGAGCAGGGGATAGCTACGAGCAGTACTTC	CSVRAGDSYEQYF
.	TRBV7-8	TRBJ1-2	.	TGTGCCAGCAGCCTCCAGGGGATAGCTAACTATGGCTACACCTTC	CASSLQGIANYGYTF
.	TRBV6-1	TRBJ1-1	.	TGTGCCAGCAGTGAAACAGGAATGAACACTGAAGCTTTCTTT	CASSETGMNTEAFF
.	TRBV29-1	TRBJ1-3	.	TGCAGCGTTGAAGGCGGGGGAAACACCATATATTTT	CSVEGGGNTIYF
.	TRBV3-1	TRBJ2-2	.	TGTGCCAGCAGCCAAAATTGGCAGAACACCGGGGAGCTGTTTTTT	CASSQNWQNTGELFF
few	TRBV24-1	TRBJ2-5	.	TGTGCCACCAGTGCCCCCGGGGGAGAGACCCAGTACTTC	CATSAPGGETQYF
few	TRBV3-1	TRBJ2-3	.	TGTGCCAGCAGTTTGATATCCGGGGAGGATACGCAGTATTTT	CASSLISGEDTQYF
many	TRBV28	TRBJ2-1	TRBD2	TGTGCCAGCAGTGAGGGGACTAGCAACGATGAGCAGTTCTTC	CASSEGTSNDEQFF
few	TRBV5-1	TRBJ2-5	TRBD2	TGCGCCAGCGCATCTCAGGGAGGGCTCGAGACCCAGTACTTC	CASASQGGLETQYF
.	TRBV28	TRBJ1-6	.	TGTGCCAGCAGTTGGAATTCACCCCTCCACTTT	CASSWNSPLHF
.	TRBV4-3	TRBJ2-5	TRBD1	TGCGCCAGCAGCCGCGGGACAGGGCCATTTCAAGAGACCCAGTACTTC	CASSRGTGPFQETQYF
.	TRBV5-1	TRBJ2-5	TRBD1	TGCGCCAGCAGCTCCGCTCGGGGACAGGGTCTCCAAGAGACCCAGTACTTC	CASSSARGQGLQETQYF
few	TRBV27	TRBJ2-5	TRBD2	TGTGCCAGCAGTTCTAGCGGGGGCGGCCAAGAGACCCAGTACTTC	CASSSSGGGQETQYF
.	TRBV19	TRBJ1-1	.	TGTGCCAGTAGTTCTCAGGGAGGCCTGAACACTGAAGCTTTCTTT	CASSSQGGLNTEAFF
.	TRBV4-3	TRBJ2-1	TRBD2	TGCGCCAGCAGCCAGCTAGCGGGGGAATACAATGAGCAGTTCTTC	CASSQLAGEYNEQFF
.	TRBV7-2	TRBJ1-4	.	TGTGCCAGCAGCTTACAATCGACTAATGAAAAACTGTTTTTT	CASSLQSTNEKLFF
few	TRBV19	TRBJ2-2	TRBD1	TGTGCCAGTAGTTTGGGGACAGAGAACACCGGGGAGCTGTTTTTT	CASSLGTENTGELFF
many	TRBV12-3/TRBV12-4	TRBJ1-1	TRBD1	TGTGCCAGCAGTTCGCAGGGGGCCGGGAACACTGAAGCTTTCTTT	CASSSQGAGNTEAFF
many	TRBV10-3	TRBJ2-1	TRBD2	TGTGCCATCAGTGAGCCCGAGCGGGGGGGGTACAATGAGCAGTTCTTC	CAISEPERGGYNEQFF
many	TRBV7-9	TRBJ2-3	.	TGTGCCAGCAGCCGCGGGGCCTGGTCGGATACGCAGTATTTT	CASSRGAWSDTQYF
.	TRBV6-5	TRBJ1-2	.	TGTGCCAGCAGTTACAGGGGCGCCTCTTATGGCTACACCTTC	CASSYRGASYGYTF
.	TRBV5-1	TRBJ2-5	.	TGCGCCAGCAGCTTGGCGGGGGGCGTAGAGACCCAGTACTTC	CASSLAGGVETQYF
few	TRBV5-1	TRBJ2-3	TRBD1	TGCGCCAGCAGCGAGCTACAGGGGACGATAGATACGCAGTATTTT	CASSELQGTIDTQYF
.	TRBV30	TRBJ1-4	TRBD1	TGTGCCTGGACAACCAACAGGGGTAATGAAAAACTGTTTTTT	CAWTTNRGNEKLFF
few	TRBV7-2	TRBJ2-1	TRBD1	TGTGCCAGCAGCCCGACAGTGACAGGGGGGGCCTACAATGAGCAGTTCTTC	CASSPTVTGGAYNEQFF
.	TRBV9	TRBJ2-1	TRBD2	TGTGCCAGCAGCGTATTACCTAGCGGGGGATACAATGAGCAGTTCTTC	CASSVLPSGGYNEQFF
many	TRBV6-1	TRBJ2-5	TRBD2	TGTGCCAGCATGGGGAGTCTAGCGGGACTCCAGTACTTC	CASMGSLAGLQYF
.	TRBV7-2	TRBJ2-3	.	TGTGCCAGCAGCTTATACGCGGATACGCAGTATTTT	CASSLYADTQYF
many	TRBV29-1	TRBJ2-5	TRBD2	TGCAGCGTTGGCGGGGGACTCGGGGAGACCCAGTACTTC	CSVGGGLGETQYF
few	TRBV6-2/TRBV6-3	TRBJ2-2	TRBD1	TGTGCCAGCAGTTGGCAGGGGGTATACACCGGGGAGCTGTTTTTT	CASSWQGVYTGELFF
many	TRBV5-1	TRBJ2-2	.	TGCGCCAGCAGCTTGGTGGGAGGTTCGAACACCGGGGAGCTGTTTTTT	CASSLVGGSNTGELFF
.	TRBV4-3	TRBJ2-1	.	TGCGCCAGCAGCCAAGAACAGGGTCGCTCCTACAATGAGCAGTTCTTC	CASSQEQGRSYNEQFF
few	TRBV3-1	TRBJ1-1	.	TGTGCCAGCAGCCCAGGAGACCGGGAAGGCTCTGAAGCTTTCTTT	CASSPGDREGSEAFF
.	TRBV12-3/TRBV12-4	TRBJ2-1	.	TGTGCCAGCAGTTTGGACTGGGGTGAGCAGTTCTTC	CASSLDWGEQFF
.	TRBV6-5	TRBJ2-1	.	TGTGCCAGCAGTCCCCTTGGGCAGACAGGTCCTGGGAATGAGCAGTTCTTC	CASSPLGQTGPGNEQFF
.	TRBV7-7	TRBJ1-6	.	TGTGCCAGCAGCTTAGAAGCTAATTCACCCCTCCACTTT	CASSLEANSPLHF
many	TRBV7-2	TRBJ2-7	.	TGTGCCAGCAGCCGGGGATGGGGGGTTCAAACCTCCTACGAGCAGTACTTC	CASSRGWGVQTSYEQYF
.	TRBV7-9	TRBJ1-2	.	TGTGCCGGTGGCGCGGCTGCTTCCAACTATGGCTACACCTTC	CAGGAAASNYGYTF
.	TRBV5-6	TRBJ2-1	.	TGTGCCAGCAGCTGGACCATACTAGCAACCCGGGCTGGTGAGCAGTTCTTC	CASSWTILATRAGEQFF
.	TRBV9	TRBJ1-2	.	TGTGCCAGCAGCCCGAGTTACGGAGGGGACACGGGATATGGCTACACCTTC	CASSPSYGGDTGYGYTF
few	TRBV19	TRBJ1-1	.	TGTGCCAGTAGTATAGTTCCCTCGGAAGCTTTCTTT	CASSIVPSEAFF
many	TRBV5-1	TRBJ2-2	TRBD1	TGCGCCAGCAGCTTGGCCTTAACAGGGGCCGGGGAGCTGTTTTTT	CASSLALTGAGELFF
.	TRBV28	TRBJ2-3	.	TGTGCCAGCAGGGGGGGGGGCTCAGTAGATACGCAGTATTTT	CASRGGGSVDTQYF
.	TRBV7-3	TRBJ2-3	.	TGTGCCAGCAGCTCCCGTAGTGGGGCCGGGGCAGATACGCAGTATTTT	CASSSRSGAGADTQYF
many	TRBV5-1	TRBJ2-2	.	TGCGCCAGCAGCGCGGACACCGGGAACACCGGGGAGCTGTTTTTT	CASSADTGNTGELFF
many	TRBV12-3/TRBV12-4	TRBJ2-7	.	TGTGCCAGCAGTTTGGGGGCCTACGAGCAGTACTTC	CASSLGAYEQYF
.	TRBV7-3	TRBJ2-2	.	TGTGCCAGCAGCTTAAGGGCAGGGACGAACACCGGGGAGCTGTTTTTT	CASSLRAGTNTGELFF
.	TRBV6-2/TRBV6-3	TRBJ1-5	.	TGTGCCAGCAGTCAGATACACGGGGCGAGCAATCAGCCCCAGCATTTT	CASSQIHGASNQPQHF
.	TRBV9	TRBJ2-1	.	TGTGCCAGCAGCGTCCGTTCGGAATCCTACAATGAGCAGTTCTTC	CASSVRSESYNEQFF
.	TRBV12-3/TRBV12-4	TRBJ1-1	.	TGTGCCAGCAGTTTCCCTAGCACTGAAGCTTTCTTT	CASSFPSTEAFF
few	TRBV18	TRBJ1-1	.	TGTGCCAGCTCACCCTCGGGGACCGCTGAAGCTTTCTTT	CASSPSGTAEAFF